This T cell receptor beta chain was retrieved from a study of cytomegalovirus exposure and HLA in healthy donors. PCR amplification relied on 60 Vbeta primers (plus 13 Jbeta primers). The repertoire was sequenced with immunoSEQ multiplex PCR; TCRdb's copy has only in-frame clones and lacks some. Of 80,000 to 100,000 clones listed, about 78% are singletons. The study's findings and limits: Most TCR sequences were uncommon, yet certain public TCRs appeared in many donors. The study flagged 150 to 200 TCR beta chains as cytomegalovirus-associated. A later analysis linked a missense DCLRE1C variant to TCR beta V- and J-gene trimming.

About this clone itself: The antigen is unknown.

The clonotype comes from a man aged 35 to 55 in good health and CMV-seronegative. The sequencing sample was made of PBMCs.

For the CDR3, the DNA is TGCGCCAGCAGCACTATCCCGAACTCTGGAAACACCATATATTTT. This translates into CASSTIPNSGNTIYF. V is TRBV5-1 and J is TRBJ1-3; D call uncertain. The CDR3 is made up of 15 amino acids. Germline lookup yields CDR1 SGHRS and CDR2 YFSETQ. With 4 bases removed from V and 0 bases from J, the gap between germline ends came to 11 bases.